Described below is a single T cell receptor (beta chain) sequence and its context. Its antigen remains unidentified. Measured with immunoSEQ multiplex PCR; TCRdb has only the in-frame clones, and not every one. In the table there are 100,000 or so clones, roughly 84% of which are singletons. The sample originates from a study of PD-L1 blockade in urothelial cancer. Study background: Patients' atezolizumab regimen, 1,200 mg intravenously every 3 weeks, began around 2014.

Diagnoses among patients were locally advanced or metastatic urothelial carcinoma. Study-level results: Patients who had durable benefit saw their tumor-associated blood clones expand more at 3 weeks. Below-median pretreatment blood TCR clonality was associated with improved progression-free and overall survival.

With 8 bases clipped from V and 5 bases from J, the junction kept 17 bases outside the gene matches. Germline CDR1 reads SNHLY; CDR2 reads FYNNEI. The CDR3 contains 16 residues. This receptor was identified in a man aged 45 to 65 with urothelial cancer. This material consisted of PBMCs, taken around atezolizumab (anti-PD-L1) treatment. J is TRBJ1-2 and V is TRBV2, with 7 nucleotides matching TRBD1. This chain's CDR3 is CASRSRGQGDWYGYTF. DNA of the CDR3: TGTGCCAGCCGATCTAGAGGGCAGGGGGACTGGTATGGCTACACCTTC.